This is a list of T cell receptor beta chains from one sample in a study of CD8+ T cells in alopecia areata. Clones were read by immunoSEQ multiplex PCR, and TCRdb kept only the in-frame ones, dropping some. The sample records about 200,000 clones, 60% being singletons. The input for sequencing was CD4+ T cells sorted from blood, taken at week 24, from a patient treated with tofacitinib. The source of these receptors is a human donor with alopecia areata. Each CDR3 is given with its conserved first and last residue. A D gene is named only where the DNA matches it firmly. Clone size appears in some rows only: once, few, many, or a class for an expanded clone.

clone_size: few; v_call: TRBV7-2; j_call: TRBJ2-2; d_call: NA; cdr3_nt: TGTGCCAGCAGCCCTCTATACGGGGAGCTGTTTTTT; cdr3_aa: CASSPLYGELFF
clone_size: few; v_call: TRBV7-2; j_call: TRBJ1-4; d_call: NA; cdr3_nt: TGTGCCAGCAGCTTAGGCGTGTCGGCATCAACTAATGAAAAACTGTTTTTT; cdr3_aa: CASSLGVSASTNEKLFF
clone_size: few; v_call: TRBV7-2; j_call: TRBJ1-4; d_call: NA; cdr3_nt: TGTGCCAGCAGCTTCCGGACGGGAGCAAATGAAAAACTGTTTTTT; cdr3_aa: CASSFRTGANEKLFF
clone_size: once; v_call: TRBV11-2; j_call: TRBJ2-3; d_call: NA; cdr3_nt: TGTGCCAGCAGCTTGAGGGGCGCGGGGAGCACAGATACGCAGTATTTT; cdr3_aa: CASSLRGAGSTDTQYF
clone_size: NA; v_call: TRBV30; j_call: TRBJ2-7; d_call: TRBD1; cdr3_nt: TGTGCCTGGAGTGGATACGGGACAGGGAATCCTTACGAGCAGTACTTC; cdr3_aa: CAWSGYGTGNPYEQYF
clone_size: few; v_call: TRBV19; j_call: TRBJ1-6; d_call: NA; cdr3_nt: TGTGCCAGTAACCCCAGGGACGATTCACCCCTCCACTTT; cdr3_aa: CASNPRDDSPLHF
clone_size: NA; v_call: TRBV27; j_call: TRBJ2-7; d_call: TRBD1; cdr3_nt: TGTGCCAGCAGTCCGGACAGGTCCTACGAGCAGTACTTC; cdr3_aa: CASSPDRSYEQYF
clone_size: NA; v_call: TRBV5-1; j_call: TRBJ2-3; d_call: NA; cdr3_nt: TGCGCCAGCAGCGATTTGTCCAGGGGCACAGATACGCAGTATTTT; cdr3_aa: CASSDLSRGTDTQYF
clone_size: NA; v_call: TRBV5-4; j_call: TRBJ2-3; d_call: NA; cdr3_nt: TGTGCCAGCAGGGGCCGTAGCTCAGATACGCAGTATTTT; cdr3_aa: CASRGRSSDTQYF
clone_size: NA; v_call: TRBV29-1; j_call: TRBJ1-1; d_call: NA; cdr3_nt: TGCAGCGTTGAGAAGGCGGTGAACACTGAAGCTTTCTTT; cdr3_aa: CSVEKAVNTEAFF
clone_size: NA; v_call: TRBV9; j_call: TRBJ2-1; d_call: NA; cdr3_nt: TGTGCCAGCAGTGACCGAGGGACTCCTTACAATGAGCAGTTCTTC; cdr3_aa: CASSDRGTPYNEQFF
clone_size: NA; v_call: TRBV2; j_call: TRBJ1-1; d_call: TRBD1; cdr3_nt: TGTGCCAGCAGACCCAGGACAGGGGTGAGCACTGAAGCTTTCTTT; cdr3_aa: CASRPRTGVSTEAFF
clone_size: few; v_call: TRBV29-1; j_call: TRBJ1-6; d_call: TRBD1; cdr3_nt: TGCAGCGTTGGGGACAGGGATGGACCCCTCCACTTT; cdr3_aa: CSVGDRDGPLHF
clone_size: NA; v_call: TRBV7-2; j_call: TRBJ2-6; d_call: NA; cdr3_nt: TGTGCCAGCAGCTTAGAACCGGGCCAGCCTTCCTCTGGGGCCAACGTCCTGACTTTC; cdr3_aa: CASSLEPGQPSSGANVLTF
clone_size: few; v_call: TRBV11-2; j_call: TRBJ2-3; d_call: NA; cdr3_nt: TGTGCCAGCAGCGGGATATACACAGATACGCAGTATTTT; cdr3_aa: CASSGIYTDTQYF
clone_size: many; v_call: TRBV2; j_call: TRBJ2-1; d_call: TRBD2; cdr3_nt: TGTGCCAGCAGGGAAAGACTAGCGGGGAACGATGAGCAGTTCTTC; cdr3_aa: CASRERLAGNDEQFF
clone_size: NA; v_call: TRBV4-1; j_call: TRBJ1-5; d_call: TRBD1; cdr3_nt: TGCGCCAGCAGCCCCCTGACAGGGGCTGAGCCCCAGCATTTT; cdr3_aa: CASSPLTGAEPQHF
clone_size: once; v_call: TRBV5-1; j_call: TRBJ1-1; d_call: NA; cdr3_nt: TGCGCCAGCAGCTTCATCGGGGAGGACACTGAAGCTTTCTTT; cdr3_aa: CASSFIGEDTEAFF
clone_size: NA; v_call: TRBV15; j_call: TRBJ2-2; d_call: NA; cdr3_nt: TGTGCCACCAGCAGAGATTTGCTGGCTGGTGGGGAGCTGTTTTTT; cdr3_aa: CATSRDLLAGGELFF
clone_size: NA; v_call: TRBV11-2; j_call: TRBJ2-7; d_call: TRBD1; cdr3_nt: TGTGCCAGCAGCTTACTCCTCGGACAGGGGAACTACGAGCAGTACTTC; cdr3_aa: CASSLLLGQGNYEQYF
clone_size: NA; v_call: TRBV19; j_call: TRBJ1-2; d_call: TRBD1; cdr3_nt: TGTGCCAGTAGTATTCGGACAGGGCCCCGAGGAAGTGGCTACACCTTC; cdr3_aa: CASSIRTGPRGSGYTF
clone_size: NA; v_call: TRBV7-2; j_call: TRBJ2-7; d_call: TRBD1; cdr3_nt: TGTGCCAGCAGCTTAGGGACAGGGCTTTCGTTACCCTACGAGCAGTACTTC; cdr3_aa: CASSLGTGLSLPYEQYF
clone_size: NA; v_call: TRBV5-1; j_call: TRBJ2-3; d_call: NA; cdr3_nt: TGCGCCAGCAGCTTCACCCTTAGCGGCAGCACAGATACGCAGTATTTT; cdr3_aa: CASSFTLSGSTDTQYF
clone_size: few; v_call: TRBV29-1; j_call: TRBJ1-2; d_call: NA; cdr3_nt: TGCAGCGTTGAGTCAGGGACGGATGGCTACACCTTC; cdr3_aa: CSVESGTDGYTF
clone_size: once; v_call: TRBV29-1; j_call: TRBJ2-3; d_call: TRBD2; cdr3_nt: TGCAGCGTTGCGGCGGGGGGATCGGATACGCAGTATTTT; cdr3_aa: CSVAAGGSDTQYF